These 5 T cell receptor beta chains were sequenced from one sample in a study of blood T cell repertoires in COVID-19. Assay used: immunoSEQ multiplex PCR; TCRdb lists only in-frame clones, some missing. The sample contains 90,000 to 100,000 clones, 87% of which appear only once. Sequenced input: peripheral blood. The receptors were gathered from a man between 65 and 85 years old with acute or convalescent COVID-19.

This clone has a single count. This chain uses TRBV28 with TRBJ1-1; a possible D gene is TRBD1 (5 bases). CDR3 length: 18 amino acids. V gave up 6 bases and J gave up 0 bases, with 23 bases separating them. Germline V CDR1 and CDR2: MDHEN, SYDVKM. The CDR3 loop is CASRTPGGIGHLNTEAFF. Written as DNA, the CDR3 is TGTGCCAGCAGGACTCCAGGTGGCATAGGACATTTGAACACTGAAGCTTTCTTT.

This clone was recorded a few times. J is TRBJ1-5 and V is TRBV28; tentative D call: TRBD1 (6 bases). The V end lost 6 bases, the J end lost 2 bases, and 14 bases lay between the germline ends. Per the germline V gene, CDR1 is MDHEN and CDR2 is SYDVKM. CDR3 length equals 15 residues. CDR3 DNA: TGTGCCAGCAGATCGACAGGCGGTGGCAATCAGCCCCAGCATTTT. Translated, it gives CASRSTGGGNQPQHF.

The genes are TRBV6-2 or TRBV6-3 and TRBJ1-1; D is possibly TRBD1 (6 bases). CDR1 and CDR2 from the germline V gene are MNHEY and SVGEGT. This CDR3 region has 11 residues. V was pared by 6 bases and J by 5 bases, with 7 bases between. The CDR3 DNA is TGTGCCAGCAGCCAGGGGACTGAAGCTTTCTTT. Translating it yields CASSQGTEAFF.

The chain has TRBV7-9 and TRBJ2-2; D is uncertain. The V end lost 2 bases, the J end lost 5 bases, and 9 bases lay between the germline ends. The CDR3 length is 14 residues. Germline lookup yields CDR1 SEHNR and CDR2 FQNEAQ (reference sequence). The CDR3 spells CASSLTEITGELFF. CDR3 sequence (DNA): TGTGCCAGCAGCTTAACAGAGATTACCGGGGAGCTGTTTTTT.

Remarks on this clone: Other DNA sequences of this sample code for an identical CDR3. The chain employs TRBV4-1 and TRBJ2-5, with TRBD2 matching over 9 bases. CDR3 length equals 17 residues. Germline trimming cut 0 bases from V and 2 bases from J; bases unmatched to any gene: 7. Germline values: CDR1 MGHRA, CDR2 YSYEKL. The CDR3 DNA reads TGCGCCAGCAGCCAAGACCCTAGCGGGGCCCAACAAGAGACCCAGTACTTC. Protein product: CASSQDPSGAQQETQYF.